The rows below give T cell receptor beta chains drawn from one sample of a study of blood T cell repertoires in COVID-19. Generated by immunoSEQ multiplex PCR, the TCRdb table keeps only in-frame clones and is missing some. This table holds 150,000 to 200,000 clones, about 80% found once. The sample comprised peripheral blood. The receptors were gathered from a woman over 75 with acute or convalescent COVID-19. The CDR3 runs from the conserved cysteine through the conserved F or W. A D gene is named only where the DNA matches it firmly. Part of the rows lack a size; the others show once, few, many or a class for expanded clones.

V,J,size,D,DNA,CDR3
TRBV7-6,TRBJ1-6,.,.,TGTGCCAGCAGCTTAGCGGGGACAACGGGCAATAATTCACCCCTCCACTTT,CASSLAGTTGNNSPLHF
TRBV7-7,TRBJ2-1,.,.,TGTGCCAGCAGCGACAGGCGGCGCTCCTACAATGAGCAGTTCTTC,CASSDRRRSYNEQFF
TRBV18,TRBJ2-6,.,TRBD1,TGTGCCAGCTCATTACAGGGGTCTGGGGCCAACGTCCTGACTTTC,CASSLQGSGANVLTF
TRBV11-2,TRBJ2-6,.,TRBD1,TGTGCCAGCAGCTTGAGACAGGGGGCGCCTGGGGCCAACGTCCTGACTTTC,CASSLRQGAPGANVLTF
TRBV5-4,TRBJ2-7,.,TRBD1,TGTGCCAGCAGCTTGGACAGGGGAGCCTACGAGCAGTACTTC,CASSLDRGAYEQYF
TRBV3-1/TRBV3-2,TRBJ1-4,.,TRBD1,TGTGCCAGCAGCCCCCGGGACAGGGAAAAACTGTTTTTT,CASSPRDREKLFF
TRBV5-1,TRBJ2-7,few,TRBD2,TGCGCCAGCAGCTTTAGCGGGAGCTCCTACGAGCAGTACTTC,CASSFSGSSYEQYF
TRBV6-5,TRBJ1-1,.,.,TGTGCCAGCAGTTACTCGGCCAGGGCGAGCACTGAAGCTTTCTTT,CASSYSARASTEAFF
TRBV11-2,TRBJ2-2,.,TRBD1,TGTGCCAGCACTCCGGGGACAGGGGTCACCGGGGAGCTGTTTTTT,CASTPGTGVTGELFF
TRBV9,TRBJ2-3,.,.,TGTGCCAGCAGCCCGGCGGGTAGCACAGATACGCAGTATTTT,CASSPAGSTDTQYF
TRBV6-2/TRBV6-3,TRBJ2-2,few,TRBD1,TGTGCCAGCAGTTACAACAGGGGAGCCGGGGAGCTGTTTTTT,CASSYNRGAGELFF
TRBV5-4,TRBJ1-2,.,TRBD1,TGTGCCAGCAGCTGGGACAGGGGGGGCTATGGCTACACCTTC,CASSWDRGGYGYTF
TRBV19,TRBJ1-1,.,.,TGTGCCAGTAGTATATCCCAGACCGACAGAAGAGCTTTCTTT,CASSISQTDRRAFF